This T cell receptor beta chain was captured by sequencing in a study of shared clonotypes between healthy human individuals. The CDR3 has 13 amino acids. Trimming shortened V by 6 bases and J by 7 bases, and 14 bases separated the two germline ends. Germline CDR1 and CDR2: SNHLY and FYNNEI. Data came from immunoSEQ multiplex PCR; TCRdb stores just in-frame clones and leaves some out. The sample lists 550,000 to 700,000 clones, about 80% occurring once. The chain carries TRBV2 and TRBJ2-3, with D possibly being TRBD1 (6 bases). Sequencing was done on a sample of memory CD4+ T cells sorted from blood. Noted subset: CD45RA-negative fraction. The TCR sequence derives from a woman in her twenties or thirties in good health. CDR3 in DNA: TGTGCCAGCAGCGACAGGTCCATGTATACGCAGTATTTT. Amino acids: CASSDRSMYTQYF.